This TCR beta chain originates from a study of shared clonotypes between healthy human individuals. Germline V gene lookup returns CDR1 MDHEN and CDR2 SYDVKM. V dropped 6 bases and J dropped 5 bases, with 13 bases sitting between them. CDR3 size: 13 residues. The test was conducted at deep level. Under the authors' procedure: With immunoSEQ giving junction-only sequences and no quality scores, filtering differed. Clones were sequenced by immunoSEQ multiplex PCR, and TCRdb holds only the in-frame ones, with some missing. Clonal size and the V and J genes are those of that table, whereas D and trimming came from the DNA. This table has about 2.4 million clones, 80% to 95% appearing once.

Sequenced material: naive CD4+ T cells from PBMCs. Regarding subset: CD45RA+ positively selected. This clonotype originated in a young man in good health. Some clones in this sample may be carry-over from other donors' samples. The rearrangement links TRBV28 to TRBJ1-1; D may be TRBD1 (6 bases). The chain's CDR3 is CASSLPGATEAFF. The CDR3 coding sequence is TGTGCCAGCAGCTTGCCAGGGGCGACTGAAGCTTTCTTT.